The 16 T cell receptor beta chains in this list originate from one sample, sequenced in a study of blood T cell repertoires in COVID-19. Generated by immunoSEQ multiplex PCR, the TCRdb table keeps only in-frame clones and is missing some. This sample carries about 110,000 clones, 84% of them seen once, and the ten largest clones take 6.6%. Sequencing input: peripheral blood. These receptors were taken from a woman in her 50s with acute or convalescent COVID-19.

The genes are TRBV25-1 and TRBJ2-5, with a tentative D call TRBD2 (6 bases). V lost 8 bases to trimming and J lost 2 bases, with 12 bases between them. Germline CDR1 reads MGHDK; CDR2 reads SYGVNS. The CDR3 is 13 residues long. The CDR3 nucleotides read TGTGCCAGCGTCAGTAGCGGTCAAGAGACCCAGTACTTC. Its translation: CASVSSGQETQYF.

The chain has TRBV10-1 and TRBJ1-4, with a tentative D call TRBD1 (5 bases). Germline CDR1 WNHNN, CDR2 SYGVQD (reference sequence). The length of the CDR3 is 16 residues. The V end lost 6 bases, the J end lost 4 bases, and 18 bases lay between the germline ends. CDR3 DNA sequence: TGCGCCAGCAGCGATATTAGGGACGGGAGTAATGAAAAACTGTTTTTT. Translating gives CASSDIRDGSNEKLFF.

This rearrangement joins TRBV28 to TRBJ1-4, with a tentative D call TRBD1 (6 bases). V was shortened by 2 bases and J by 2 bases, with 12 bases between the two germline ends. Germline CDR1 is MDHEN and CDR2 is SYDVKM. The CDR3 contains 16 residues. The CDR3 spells CASSLGGAGTNEKLFF. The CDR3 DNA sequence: TGTGCCAGCAGTTTAGGGGGGGCCGGGACTAATGAAAAACTGTTTTTT.

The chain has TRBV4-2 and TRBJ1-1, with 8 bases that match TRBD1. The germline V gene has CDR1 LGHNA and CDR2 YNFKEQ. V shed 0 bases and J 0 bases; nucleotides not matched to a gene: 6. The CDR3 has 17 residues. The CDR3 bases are TGTGCCAGCAGCCAAGAGGTCAGGGGGCTTATGAACACTGAAGCTTTCTTT. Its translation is CASSQEVRGLMNTEAFF.

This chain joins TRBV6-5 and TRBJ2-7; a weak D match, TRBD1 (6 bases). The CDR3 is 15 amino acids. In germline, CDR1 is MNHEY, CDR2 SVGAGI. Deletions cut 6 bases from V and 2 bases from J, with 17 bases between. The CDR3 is CASSFYSRGTYEQYF. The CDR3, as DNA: TGTGCCAGCAGCTTCTATTCCAGGGGCACCTACGAGCAGTACTTC.

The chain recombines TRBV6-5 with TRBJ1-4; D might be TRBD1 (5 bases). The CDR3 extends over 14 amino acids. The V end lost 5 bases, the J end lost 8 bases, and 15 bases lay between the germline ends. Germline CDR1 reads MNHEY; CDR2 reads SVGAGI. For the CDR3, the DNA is TGTGCCAGCAGTCCCCCGGGCCAGGGAGAAAAACTGTTTTTT. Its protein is CASSPPGQGEKLFF.

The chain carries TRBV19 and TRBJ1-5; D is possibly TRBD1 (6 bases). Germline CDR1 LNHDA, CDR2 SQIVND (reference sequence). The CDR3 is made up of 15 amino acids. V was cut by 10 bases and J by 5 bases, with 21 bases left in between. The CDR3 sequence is CAIQPGAFTYQPQHF. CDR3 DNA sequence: TGTGCCATCCAACCAGGGGCTTTTACGTATCAGCCCCAGCATTTT.

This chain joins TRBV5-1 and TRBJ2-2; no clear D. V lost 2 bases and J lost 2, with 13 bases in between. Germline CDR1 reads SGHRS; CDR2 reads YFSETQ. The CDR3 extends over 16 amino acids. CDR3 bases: TGCGCCAGCAGCTTAGTACCGACGACTAACACCGGGGAGCTGTTTTTT. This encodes CASSLVPTTNTGELFF. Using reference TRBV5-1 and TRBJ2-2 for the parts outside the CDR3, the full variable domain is KAGVTQTPRYLIKTRGQQVTLSCSPISGHRSVSWYQQTPGQGLQFLFEYFSETQRNKGNFPGRFSGRQFSNSRSEMNVSTLELGDSALYLCASSLVPTTNTGELFFGEGSRLTVL.

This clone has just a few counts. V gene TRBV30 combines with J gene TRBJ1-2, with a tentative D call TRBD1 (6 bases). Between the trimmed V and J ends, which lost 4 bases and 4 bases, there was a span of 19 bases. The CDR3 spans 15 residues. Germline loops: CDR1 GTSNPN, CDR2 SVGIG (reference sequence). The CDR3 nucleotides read TGTGCCTGGACATTGTCGGCCAGGGGCGTCTATGGCTACACCTTC. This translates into CAWTLSARGVYGYTF.

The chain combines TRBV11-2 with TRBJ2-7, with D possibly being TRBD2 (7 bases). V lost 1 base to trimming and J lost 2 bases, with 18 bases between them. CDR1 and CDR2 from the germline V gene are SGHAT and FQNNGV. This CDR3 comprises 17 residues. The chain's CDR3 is CASSLGIGGGTTYEQYF. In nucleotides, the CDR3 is TGTGCCAGCAGCTTAGGTATAGGGGGGGGGACGACCTACGAGCAGTACTTC.

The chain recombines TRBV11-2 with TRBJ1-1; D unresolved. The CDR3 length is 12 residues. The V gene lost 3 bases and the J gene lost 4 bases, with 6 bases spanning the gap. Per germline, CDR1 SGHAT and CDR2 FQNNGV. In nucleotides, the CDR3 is TGTGCCAGCAGCTTCCACAGCACTGAAGCTTTCTTT. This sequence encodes CASSFHSTEAFF. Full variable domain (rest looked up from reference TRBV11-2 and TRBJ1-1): EAGVAQSPRYKIIEKRQSVAFWCNPISGHATLYWYQQILGQGPKLLIQFQNNGVVDDSQLPKDRFSAERLKGVDSTLKIQPAKLEDSAVYLCASSFHSTEAFFGQGTRLTVV.

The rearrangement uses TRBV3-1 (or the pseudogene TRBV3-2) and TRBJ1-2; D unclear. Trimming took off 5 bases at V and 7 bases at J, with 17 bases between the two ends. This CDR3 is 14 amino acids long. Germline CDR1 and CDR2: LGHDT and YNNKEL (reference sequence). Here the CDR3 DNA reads TGTGCCAGCAGCTTGGGAGGGTTATCGGGTGGCTACACCTTC. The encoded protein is CASSLGGLSGGYTF.

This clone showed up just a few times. CDR3 amino acids: CASSPRTGRNTEAFF. The CDR3 DNA sequence: TGTGCCAGCTCACCCCGGACAGGGAGGAACACTGAAGCTTTCTTT. The chain couples TRBV18 to TRBJ1-1; 8 bases fit TRBD1. This CDR3 has 15 residues. The germline V gene encodes CDR1 KGHSH and CDR2 LQKENI. Trimming at V came to 3 bases and at J to 1 base, leaving 4 bases not matched to a gene.

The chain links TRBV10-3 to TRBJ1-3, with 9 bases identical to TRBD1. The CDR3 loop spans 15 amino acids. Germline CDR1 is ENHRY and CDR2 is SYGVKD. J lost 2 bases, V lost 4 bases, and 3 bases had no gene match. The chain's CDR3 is CAISANRGPGNTIYF. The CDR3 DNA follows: TGTGCCATCAGTGCTAACAGGGGGCCTGGAAACACCATATATTTT.

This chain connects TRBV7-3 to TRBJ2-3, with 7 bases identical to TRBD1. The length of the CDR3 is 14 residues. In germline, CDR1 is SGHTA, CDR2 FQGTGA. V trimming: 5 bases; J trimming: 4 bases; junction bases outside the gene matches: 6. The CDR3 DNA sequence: TGTGCCAGCAGCCCCGACAGGGTAGCAGATACGCAGTATTTT. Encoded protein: CASSPDRVADTQYF.

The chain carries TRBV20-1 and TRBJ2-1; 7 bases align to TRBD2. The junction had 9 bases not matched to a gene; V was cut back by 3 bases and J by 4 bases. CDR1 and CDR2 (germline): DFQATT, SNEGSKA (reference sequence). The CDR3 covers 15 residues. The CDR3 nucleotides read TGCAGTGCTAGTGCCCCCCCGGGACTATACAATGAGCAGTTCTTC. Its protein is CSASAPPGLYNEQFF.